This TCR beta chain is drawn from a study of T-cell memory formation after mild COVID-19. At the level of the study: TCR clusters were largely donor specific.

To note about this clonotype: No antigen is known for it.

TCRdb analysed the 5' RACE reads with MiXCR anew, one entry per CDR3 protein. The sample lists approximately 250,000 distinct CDR3 sequences, over 15% seen once, with 2% to 2.5% in the top ten. Overall study findings and caveats: Pre-infection memory contained some responding clones, which suggested that cross-reactive memory had joined. Clones shrinking from day 15 to 85 showed even CD4/CD8 mixes; later expanders tilted CD4+. CD4+ contracting clones were found mainly in CM and EM, and CD8+ ones in EMRA.

Per germline, CDR1 LGHNT and CDR2 FRNRAP. V lost 2 bases and J lost 4, with 6 bases in between. This CDR3 is built from 13 residues. The V call is TRBV12-5, the J call TRBJ2-1; D call uncertain. The sample taken for sequencing was PBMCs or a T cell subset sorted from them (not recorded which). The clonotype originates from an adult woman who had mild COVID-19 (a few samples of this study predate the infection). Cell type and time point are not known. CDR3 residues: CASGLPIYNEQFF. The CDR3 DNA reads TGTGCTAGTGGTTTGCCCATTTACAATGAGCAGTTCTTC.